The following is a TCR beta chain sequence with its context. No antigen is known for it. The template was total RNA from unfractionated whole blood. The entry originates in a study of human T cells and chemical hapten exposure. Background on the study: TCR yield per sample varied, mainly due to pooled library volumes.

Unique molecular identifiers were attached to individual cDNA molecules within the library. Authors' analysis steps: Counting gave a median of around 96,000 TCRs per sample, with values ranging from about 23,224 to 690,600. TCRdb processed the 5' RACE reads anew with MiXCR; each CDR3 protein has one entry. The V and J calls and clone size are TCRdb's, not the authors'. The repertoire holds 65,000 to 90,000 distinct CDR3 sequences, with 15% as singletons. Findings and limits, study-wide: No shift was seen in TCRs above 1 in 1000 frequency with DPC sensitization.

CDR1 DFQATT and CDR2 SNEGSKA come from the germline V gene (reference sequence). Trimming stripped 6 bases from V and 12 bases from J, with 15 bases between. This CDR3 has 11 residues. This chain links TRBV20-1 with TRBJ1-5; D may be TRBD1 (6 bases). The origin of this receptor is a female donor in good health. CDR3: CSAGEDSFQHF. The DNA for the CDR3 is TGCAGTGCCGGGGAGGACAGCTTCCAGCATTTT.